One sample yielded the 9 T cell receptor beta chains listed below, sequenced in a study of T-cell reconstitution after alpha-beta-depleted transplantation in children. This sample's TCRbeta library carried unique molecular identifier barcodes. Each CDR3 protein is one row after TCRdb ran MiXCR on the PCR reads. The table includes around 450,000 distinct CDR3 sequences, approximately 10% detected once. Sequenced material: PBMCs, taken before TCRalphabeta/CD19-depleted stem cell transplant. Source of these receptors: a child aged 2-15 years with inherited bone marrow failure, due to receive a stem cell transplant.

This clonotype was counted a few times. The CDR3 coding sequence is TGCAGTGCTCTAATTGCGGCCGGGAACAACAATGAGCAGTTCTTC. Translation: CSALIAAGNNNEQFF. The chain uses TRBV20-1 and TRBJ2-1, with D tentatively TRBD2 (5 bases). There are 15 residues in the CDR3. Germline V gene data show CDR1 as DFQATT and CDR2 as SNEGSKA (reference sequence). V was clipped by 5 bases and J by 5 bases, with 19 bases between them.

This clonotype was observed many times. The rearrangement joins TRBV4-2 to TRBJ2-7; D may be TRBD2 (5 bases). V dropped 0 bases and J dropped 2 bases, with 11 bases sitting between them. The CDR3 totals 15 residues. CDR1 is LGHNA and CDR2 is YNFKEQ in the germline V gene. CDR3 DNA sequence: TGTGCCAGCAGCCAAGATGGGAGTTTGCCCTACGAGCAGTACTTC. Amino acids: CASSQDGSLPYEQYF.

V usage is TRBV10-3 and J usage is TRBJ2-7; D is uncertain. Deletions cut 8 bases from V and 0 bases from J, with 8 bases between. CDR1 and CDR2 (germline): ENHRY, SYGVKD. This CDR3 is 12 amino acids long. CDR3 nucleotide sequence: TGTGCCATCCAAGACCACTCCTACGAGCAGTACTTC. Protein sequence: CAIQDHSYEQYF.

The CDR3 protein is CASSLQADTEAFF. The CDR3 DNA reads TGCGCCAGCAGCTTGCAGGCGGACACTGAAGCTTTCTTT. The chain combines TRBV5-1 with TRBJ1-1, with D unresolved. With 1 base removed from V and 3 bases from J, the gap between germline ends came to 7 bases. This CDR3 has 13 amino acids. The germline V gene encodes CDR1 SGHRS and CDR2 YFSETQ. The full variable domain, with the rest looked up from reference TRBV5-1 and TRBJ1-1, is KAGVTQTPRYLIKTRGQQVTLSCSPISGHRSVSWYQQTPGQGLQFLFEYFSETQRNKGNFPGRFSGRQFSNSRSEMNVSTLELGDSALYLCASSLQADTEAFFGQGTRLTVV.

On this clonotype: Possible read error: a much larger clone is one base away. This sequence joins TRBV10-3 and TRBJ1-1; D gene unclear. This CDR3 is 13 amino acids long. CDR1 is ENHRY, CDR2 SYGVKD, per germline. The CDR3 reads CAIKAVGDTEVFF. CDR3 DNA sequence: TGTGCCATCAAGGCAGTCGGCGACACTGAAGTTTTCTTT.

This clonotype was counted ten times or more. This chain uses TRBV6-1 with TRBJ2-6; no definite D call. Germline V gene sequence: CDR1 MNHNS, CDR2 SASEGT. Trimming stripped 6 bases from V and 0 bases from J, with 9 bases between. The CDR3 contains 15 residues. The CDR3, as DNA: TGTGCCAGCAGGCCTCGGTACTCTGGGGCCAACGTCCTGACTTTC. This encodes CASRPRYSGANVLTF.

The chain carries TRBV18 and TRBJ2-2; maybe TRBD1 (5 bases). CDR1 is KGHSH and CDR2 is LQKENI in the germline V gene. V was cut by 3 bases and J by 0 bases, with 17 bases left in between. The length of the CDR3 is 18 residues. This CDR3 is CASSPPRQILSNTGELFF. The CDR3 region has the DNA TGTGCCAGCTCACCTCCAAGACAGATACTCTCGAACACCGGGGAGCTGTTTTTT.

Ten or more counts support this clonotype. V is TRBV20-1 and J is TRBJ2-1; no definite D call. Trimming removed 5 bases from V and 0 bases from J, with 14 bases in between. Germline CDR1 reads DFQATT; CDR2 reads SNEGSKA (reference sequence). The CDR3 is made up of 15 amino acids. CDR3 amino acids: CSAVPVWSSYNEQFF. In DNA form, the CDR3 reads TGCAGTGCTGTCCCCGTTTGGAGCTCCTACAATGAGCAGTTCTTC.

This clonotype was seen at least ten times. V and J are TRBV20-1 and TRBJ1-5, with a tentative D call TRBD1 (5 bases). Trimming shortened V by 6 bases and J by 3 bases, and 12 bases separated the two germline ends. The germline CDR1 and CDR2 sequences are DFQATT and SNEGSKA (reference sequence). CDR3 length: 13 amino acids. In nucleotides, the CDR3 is TGCAGTGCCGCAACCGGGGCCAATCAGCCCCAGCATTTT. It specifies CSAATGANQPQHF.